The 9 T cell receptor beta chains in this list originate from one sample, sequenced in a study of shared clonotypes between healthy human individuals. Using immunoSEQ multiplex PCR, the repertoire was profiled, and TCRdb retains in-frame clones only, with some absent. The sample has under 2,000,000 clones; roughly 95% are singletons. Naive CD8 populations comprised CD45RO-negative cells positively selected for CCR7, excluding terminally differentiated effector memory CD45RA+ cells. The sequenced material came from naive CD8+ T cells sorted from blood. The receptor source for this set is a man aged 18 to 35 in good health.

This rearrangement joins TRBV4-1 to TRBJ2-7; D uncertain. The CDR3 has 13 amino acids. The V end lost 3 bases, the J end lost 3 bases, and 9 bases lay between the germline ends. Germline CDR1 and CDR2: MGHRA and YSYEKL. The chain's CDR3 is CASSHGLHYEQYF. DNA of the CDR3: TGCGCCAGCAGCCACGGTCTACACTACGAGCAGTACTTC.

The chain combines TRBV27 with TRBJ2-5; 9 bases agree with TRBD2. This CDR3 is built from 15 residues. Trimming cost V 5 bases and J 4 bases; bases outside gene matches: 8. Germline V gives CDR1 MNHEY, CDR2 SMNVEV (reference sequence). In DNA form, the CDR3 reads TGTGCCAGCAGTCCCTTAGCGGGAGACCGAGAGACCCAGTACTTC. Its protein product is CASSPLAGDRETQYF.

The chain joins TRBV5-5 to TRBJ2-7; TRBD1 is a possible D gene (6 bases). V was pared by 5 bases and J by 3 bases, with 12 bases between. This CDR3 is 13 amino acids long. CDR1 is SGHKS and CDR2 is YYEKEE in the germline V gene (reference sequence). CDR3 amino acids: CASSWGPNYEQYF. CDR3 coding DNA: TGTGCCAGCAGTTGGGGGCCTAACTACGAGCAGTACTTC. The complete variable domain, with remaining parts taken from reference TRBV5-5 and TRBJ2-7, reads DAGVTQSPTHLIKTRGQQVTLRCSPISGHKSVSWYQQVLGQGPQFIFQYYEKEERGRGNFPDRFSARQFPNYSSELNVNALLLGDSALYLCASSWGPNYEQYFGPGTRLTVT.

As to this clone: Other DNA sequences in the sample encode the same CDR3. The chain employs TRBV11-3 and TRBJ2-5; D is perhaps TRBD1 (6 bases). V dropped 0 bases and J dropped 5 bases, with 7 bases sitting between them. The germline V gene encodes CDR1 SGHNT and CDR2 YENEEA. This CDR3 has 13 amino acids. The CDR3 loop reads CASSLDGGETQYF. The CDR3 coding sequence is TGTGCCAGCAGCTTAGATGGGGGCGAGACCCAGTACTTC.

CDR3 sequence (DNA): TGTGCCAGCAGCCAAGAGGGTGGCTACGAGCAGTACTTC. Its protein is CASSQEGGYEQYF. The V gene is TRBV5-6, the J gene TRBJ2-7; TRBD2 is a possible D gene (5 bases). Germline V gene lookup returns CDR1 SGHDT and CDR2 YYEEEE. There are 13 residues in the CDR3. Deletions cut 4 bases from V and 3 bases from J, with 11 bases between.

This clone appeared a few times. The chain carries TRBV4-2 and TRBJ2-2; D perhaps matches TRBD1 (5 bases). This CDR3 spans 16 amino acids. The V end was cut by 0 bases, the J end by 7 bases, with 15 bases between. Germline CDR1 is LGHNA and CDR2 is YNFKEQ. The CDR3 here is CASSQEWQVQGGELFF. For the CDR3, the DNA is TGTGCCAGCAGCCAAGAATGGCAGGTCCAGGGCGGGGAGCTGTTTTTT.

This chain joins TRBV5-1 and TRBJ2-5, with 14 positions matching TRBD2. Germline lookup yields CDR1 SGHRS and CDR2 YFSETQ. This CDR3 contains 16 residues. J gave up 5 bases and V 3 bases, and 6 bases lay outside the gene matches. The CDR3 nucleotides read TGCGCCAGCAGCTCCCGACTAGCGGGGGGGCAGGAGACCCAGTACTTC. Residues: CASSSRLAGGQETQYF.

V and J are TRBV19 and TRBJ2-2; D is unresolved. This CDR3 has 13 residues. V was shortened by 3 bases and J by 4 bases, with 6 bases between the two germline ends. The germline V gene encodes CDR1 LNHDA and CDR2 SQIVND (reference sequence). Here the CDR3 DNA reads TGTGCCAGTAGTATGAGCAGCACCGGGGAGCTGTTTTTT. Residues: CASSMSSTGELFF. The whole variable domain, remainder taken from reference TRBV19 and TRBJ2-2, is DGGITQSPKYLFRKEGQNVTLSCEQNLNHDAMYWYRQDPGQGLRLIYYSQIVNDFQKGDIAEGYSVSREKKESFPLTVTSAQKNPTAFYLCASSMSSTGELFFGEGSRLTVL.

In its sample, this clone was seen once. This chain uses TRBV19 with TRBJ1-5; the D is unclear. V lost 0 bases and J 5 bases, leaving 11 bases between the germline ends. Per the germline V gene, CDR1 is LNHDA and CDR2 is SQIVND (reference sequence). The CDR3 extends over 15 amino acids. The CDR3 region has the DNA TGTGCCAGTAGTATAGATCTGGAGGCGGATCAGCCCCAGCATTTT. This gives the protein CASSIDLEADQPQHF.